This T cell receptor (beta chain) was sequenced during a study of T cell changes during pregnancy in multiple sclerosis. The V gene's germline CDR1 is MNHEY and CDR2 SMNVEV (reference sequence). The CDR3 totals 15 residues. V dropped 6 bases and J dropped 4; count of bases not matched to a gene: 5. Clones were sequenced by immunoSEQ multiplex PCR, and TCRdb holds only the in-frame ones, with some missing. The sample contains 40,000 to 50,000 clones, 90% of which appear only once. The specimen comprised CD8+ T cells from peripheral blood mononuclear cells, sampled in the third trimester of pregnancy. The chain joins TRBV27 to TRBJ1-5; 11 positions agree with TRBD1. The receptor was derived from a female donor with multiple sclerosis, enrolled in a pregnancy study. The CDR3 region is CASSPGTGGNQPQHF. Here the CDR3 DNA reads TGTGCCAGCAGCCCCGGGACAGGGGGTAATCAGCCCCAGCATTTT.